This T cell receptor (beta chain) was obtained from a study of blood T cell repertoires in COVID-19. The table came from immunoSEQ multiplex PCR; TCRdb's copy has only in-frame clones and leaves some out. The sample includes fewer than 450,000 clones, more than 70% of them seen just once. Those who participated ranged in age from roughly 18 to 95 years and resided in approximately 26 US areas. Donors in Cohort 3 counted as recovered after two negative PCRs, clearance, or symptom resolution. The germline CDR1 and CDR2 sequences are MGHRA and YSYEKL. The CDR3 extends over 13 amino acids. V was trimmed by 4 bases and J by 4 bases, leaving 9 bases between them.

The material sequenced was PBMCs or T cells enriched from blood (not recorded which). V gene TRBV4-1 combines with J gene TRBJ2-3; D perhaps matches TRBD1 (6 bases). This receptor was obtained from a woman between 18 and 29 years old who had recovered from COVID-19. The DNA of the CDR3 is TGCGCCAGCAGCCCCCGACAGGCAGATACGCAGTATTTT. It codes for CASSPRQADTQYF.